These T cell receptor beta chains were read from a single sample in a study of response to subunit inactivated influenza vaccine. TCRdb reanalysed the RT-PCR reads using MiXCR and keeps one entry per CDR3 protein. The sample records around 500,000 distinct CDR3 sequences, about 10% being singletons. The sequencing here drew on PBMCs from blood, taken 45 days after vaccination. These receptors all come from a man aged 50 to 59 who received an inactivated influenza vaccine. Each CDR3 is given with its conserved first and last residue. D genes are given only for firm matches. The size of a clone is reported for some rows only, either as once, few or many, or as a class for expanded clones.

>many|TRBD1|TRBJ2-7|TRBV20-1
CSATQGAWDEQYF
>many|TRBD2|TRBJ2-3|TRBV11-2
CASSSPREGWGYTDTQYF
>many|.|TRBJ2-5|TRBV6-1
CASSERETQYF
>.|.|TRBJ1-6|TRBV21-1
CASSKVKAQDSHNSPLHF
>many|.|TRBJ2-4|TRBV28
CASSLLAIGAGKNIQYF
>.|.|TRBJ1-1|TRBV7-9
CASSHKGQNTEAFF
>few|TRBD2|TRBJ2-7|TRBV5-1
CASTLLAGGYEQYF
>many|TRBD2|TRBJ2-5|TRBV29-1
CSVEDHEGLGAQYF
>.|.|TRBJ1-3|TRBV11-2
CANSGAGRTGSSGNTIYF
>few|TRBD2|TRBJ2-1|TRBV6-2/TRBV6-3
CASSFQRGGGYNEQFF
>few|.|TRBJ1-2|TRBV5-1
CASSLDRPQNDGYTF
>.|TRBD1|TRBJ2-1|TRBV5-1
CASSLVPGQVVSYNEQFF
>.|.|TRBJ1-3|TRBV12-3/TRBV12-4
CASSVWASGNTIYF
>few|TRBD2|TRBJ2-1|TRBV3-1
CASSQGSGGYNEQFF
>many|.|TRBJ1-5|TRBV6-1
CASSQAHEPQHF
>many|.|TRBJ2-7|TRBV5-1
CASSWGQTYEQYF
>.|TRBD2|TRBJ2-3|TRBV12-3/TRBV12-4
CASSHISGRTDTQYF
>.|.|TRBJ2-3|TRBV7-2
CASSLLERTIPTDTQYF
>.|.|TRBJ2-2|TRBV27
CASNRLSGGTGQLFF
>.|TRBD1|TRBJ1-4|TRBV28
CASTPWGQGNEKLFF
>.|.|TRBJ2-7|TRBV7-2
CASSLGSNSYEQYF
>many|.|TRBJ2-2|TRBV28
CASSKGNTGELFF
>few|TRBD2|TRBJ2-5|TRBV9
CASSVGWTSEETQYF
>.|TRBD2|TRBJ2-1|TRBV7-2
CASRLGLAGGSKQFF
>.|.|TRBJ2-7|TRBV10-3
CAITSAPDIGQYF
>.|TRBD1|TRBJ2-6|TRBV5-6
CASSSTGTGAWANVLTF
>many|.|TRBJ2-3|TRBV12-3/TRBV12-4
CASTPRTDTQYF
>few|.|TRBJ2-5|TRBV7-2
CASSPALGEETQYF
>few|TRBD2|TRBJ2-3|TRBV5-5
CASSQGLALQYF
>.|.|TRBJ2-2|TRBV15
CATSRAPLTAADTGELFF
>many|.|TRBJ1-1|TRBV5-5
CASSFGVEHTEAFF